Below are 16 T cell receptor beta chains sequenced from a single sample in a study of blood T cell repertoires in COVID-19. Here immunoSEQ multiplex PCR was the method, and the copy in TCRdb shows in-frame clones only, minus some. The table shows about 250,000 clones, with around 88% occurring only once. The sequenced material came from PBMCs or T cells enriched from blood (not recorded which). The source is a middle-aged man who had recovered from COVID-19.

This chain links TRBV28 with TRBJ2-7, with TRBD1 as a possible D gene (6 bases). Germline lookup yields CDR1 MDHEN and CDR2 SYDVKM. Trimming stripped 3 bases from V and 3 bases from J, with 15 bases between. CDR3 length equals 15 residues. The CDR3 loop is CASSFNRDTGYEQYF. For the CDR3, the DNA is TGTGCCAGCAGTTTCAACCGGGACACGGGCTACGAGCAGTACTTC.

J is TRBJ2-7 and V is TRBV28, with D perhaps TRBD1 (6 bases). Germline CDR1 reads MDHEN; CDR2 reads SYDVKM. The V gene lost 8 bases and the J gene lost 0 bases, with 17 bases spanning the gap. The CDR3 consists of 15 residues. CDR3 region: CASGSGTSASYEQYF. The CDR3 DNA reads as TGTGCCAGCGGGTCGGGGACAAGCGCCTCCTACGAGCAGTACTTC. The whole variable domain, remainder taken from reference TRBV28 and TRBJ2-7, is DVKVTQSSRYLVKRTGEKVFLECVQDMDHENMFWYRQDPGLGLRLIYFSYDVKMKEKGDIPEGYSVSREKKERFSLILESASTNQTSMYLCASGSGTSASYEQYFGPGTRLTVT.

The chain uses TRBV29-1 and TRBJ1-2; 10 bases are shared with TRBD1. The V and J ends lost 6 bases and 8 bases, in that order; junction bases with no gene match: 12. This CDR3 is 14 amino acids long. The germline CDR1 and CDR2 sequences are SQVTM and ANQGSEA. This CDR3 reads CSVADRGLLWGYTF. CDR3 coding DNA: TGCAGCGTCGCTGACAGGGGGCTTCTCTGGGGCTACACCTTC.

The V call is TRBV4-3, the J call TRBJ2-3; D gene uncertain. Trimming cost V 0 bases and J 2 bases, with 15 bases left between them. Germline CDR1 is LGHNA and CDR2 is YSLEER. The CDR3 runs 17 residues. DNA of the CDR3: TGCGCCAGCAGCCAAGATTGGTCTAGTGGTCCCACAGATACGCAGTATTTT. This gives the protein CASSQDWSSGPTDTQYF.

The chain has TRBV27 and TRBJ1-2; D is uncertain. Germline CDR1 and CDR2: MNHEY and SMNVEV (reference sequence). V lost 8 bases and J lost 3, with 19 bases in between. The CDR3 covers 15 residues. CDR3 DNA sequence: TGTGCCAGCGGGCCTCGGTCCCAGGCCTACTATGGCTACACCTTC. The encoded protein is CASGPRSQAYYGYTF.

This chain links TRBV4-1 with TRBJ2-1; 8 nucleotides agree with TRBD1. Per germline, CDR1 MGHRA and CDR2 YSYEKL. The CDR3 has 16 amino acids. After removal of 0 bases from V and 8 bases from J, the junction contained 9 bases not matched to a gene. The CDR3 spells CASSQDSGGAFYEQFF. The CDR3 nucleotides are TGCGCCAGCAGCCAAGATTCAGGGGGCGCCTTCTATGAGCAGTTCTTC.

A single count supports this clone. The V call is TRBV4-2, the J call TRBJ2-7; 9 nucleotides agree with TRBD1. Losses at the gene ends were 3 bases for V and 4 bases for J; bases not matched to a gene: 13. Germline assignment: CDR1 LGHNA and CDR2 YNFKEQ. The CDR3 runs to 17 residues. The CDR3 protein is CASSQESRDRASYEQYF. The CDR3 DNA follows: TGTGCCAGCAGCCAGGAAAGCCGGGACAGGGCTTCGTACGAGCAGTACTTC.

The chain couples TRBV4-2 to TRBJ1-1; D call uncertain. Per germline, CDR1 LGHNA and CDR2 YNFKEQ. The CDR3 is made up of 15 amino acids. V lost 1 base and J 0 bases, leaving 9 bases between the germline ends. The CDR3 sequence: CASSQGAVLNTEAFF. CDR3 coding DNA: TGTGCCAGCAGCCAAGGGGCAGTCTTGAACACTGAAGCTTTCTTT.

The chain is built from TRBV7-3 and TRBJ2-3; D is possibly TRBD1 (5 bases). The CDR3 sequence is 13 residues long. Trimming shortened V by 7 bases and J by 5 bases, and 13 bases separated the two germline ends. Germline V lookup: CDR1 SGHTA, CDR2 FQGTGA. Here the CDR3 reads CASTEPGLDTQYF. The DNA for the CDR3 is TGTGCCAGCACTGAGCCAGGGCTAGATACGCAGTATTTT. The full variable domain, completed using reference TRBV7-3 and TRBJ2-3, is GAGVSQTPSNKVTEKGKYVELRCDPISGHTALYWYRQSLGQGPEFLIYFQGTGAADDSGLPNDRFFAVRPEGSVSTLKIQRTERGDSAVYLCASTEPGLDTQYFGPGTRLTVL.

J is TRBJ2-1 and V is TRBV19; a possible D gene is TRBD2 (6 bases). This CDR3 contains 16 residues. Looked up from germline, CDR1 is LNHDA and CDR2 is SQIVND (reference sequence). V was cut by 0 bases and J by 4 bases, with 13 bases left in between. This chain's CDR3 is CASSIEQAGHYNEQFF. The CDR3 DNA sequence: TGTGCCAGTAGTATAGAACAGGCGGGGCATTACAATGAGCAGTTCTTC.

The chain is built from TRBV28 and TRBJ1-2, with 7 bases lining up with TRBD1. Germline assignment: CDR1 MDHEN and CDR2 SYDVKM. V shed 7 bases and J 5 bases; nucleotides not matched to a gene: 10. The CDR3 totals 14 residues. The CDR3 sequence: CASKFRPRGYGYTF. In nucleotides, the CDR3 is TGTGCCAGCAAGTTTAGGCCCAGGGGGTATGGCTACACCTTC.

The chain recombines TRBV27 with TRBJ2-1; a weak D match, TRBD1 (5 bases). There are 12 residues in the CDR3. Trimming removed 7 bases from V and 5 bases from J, with 9 bases in between. CDR1 MNHEY and CDR2 SMNVEV come from the germline V gene (reference sequence). CDR3 loop: CASNGHNNEQFF. CDR3 sequence (DNA): TGTGCCAGCAACGGACATAACAATGAGCAGTTCTTC.

CDR3 protein: CASGLAGALEETQYF. CDR3 sequence (DNA): TGTGCCTCAGGACTAGCGGGAGCATTAGAAGAGACCCAGTACTTC. The chain couples TRBV28 to TRBJ2-5, with 13 bases lining up with TRBD2. With 11 bases clipped from V and 3 bases from J, the junction kept 9 bases outside the gene matches. The CDR3 has 15 residues. Germline V gene lookup returns CDR1 MDHEN and CDR2 SYDVKM.

The CDR3 is CASSATGYEQYF. The DNA for the CDR3 is TGTGCCAGCAGCGCGACAGGGTACGAGCAGTACTTC. V and J are TRBV7-2 and TRBJ2-7; 7 nucleotides match TRBD1. CDR1 SGHTA and CDR2 FQGNSA come from the germline V gene. This CDR3 spans 12 amino acids. After removal of 5 bases from V and 4 bases from J, the junction contained 2 bases not matched to a gene.

The chain joins TRBV13 to TRBJ1-6; D remains ambiguous. This CDR3 comprises 11 residues. The germline gives CDR1 PRHDT, CDR2 FYEKMQ (reference sequence). V was trimmed by 4 bases and J by 8 bases, leaving 3 bases between them. The CDR3 nucleotides read TGTGCCAGCAGCTCATATTCACCCCTCCACTTT. Translating gives CASSSYSPLHF.

V is TRBV4-3 and J is TRBJ2-5; 9 bases are shared with TRBD1. V lost 8 bases and J lost 4; bases outside the gene matches: 5. CDR1 LGHNA and CDR2 YSLEER come from the germline V gene. The CDR3 runs 13 residues. This CDR3 is CASGHRGRETQYF. Here the CDR3 DNA reads TGCGCCAGCGGACACAGGGGGCGAGAGACCCAGTACTTC.